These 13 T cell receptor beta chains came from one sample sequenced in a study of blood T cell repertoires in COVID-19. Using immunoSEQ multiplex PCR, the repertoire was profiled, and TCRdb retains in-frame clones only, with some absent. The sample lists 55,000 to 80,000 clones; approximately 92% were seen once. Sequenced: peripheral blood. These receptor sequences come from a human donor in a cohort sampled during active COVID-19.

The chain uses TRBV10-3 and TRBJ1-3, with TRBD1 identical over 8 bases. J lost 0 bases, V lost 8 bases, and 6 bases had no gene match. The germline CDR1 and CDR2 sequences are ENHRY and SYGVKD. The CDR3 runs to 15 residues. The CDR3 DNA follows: TGTGCCATCGGAACAGGGGGGACCTCTGGAAACACCATATATTTT. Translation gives CAIGTGGTSGNTIYF.

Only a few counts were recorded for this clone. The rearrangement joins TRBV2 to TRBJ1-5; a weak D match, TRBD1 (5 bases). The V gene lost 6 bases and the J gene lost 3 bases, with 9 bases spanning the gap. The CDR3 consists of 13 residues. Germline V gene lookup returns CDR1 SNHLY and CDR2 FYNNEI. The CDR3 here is CASSGGPNQPQHF. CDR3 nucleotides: TGTGCCAGCAGCGGGGGTCCCAATCAGCCCCAGCATTTT.

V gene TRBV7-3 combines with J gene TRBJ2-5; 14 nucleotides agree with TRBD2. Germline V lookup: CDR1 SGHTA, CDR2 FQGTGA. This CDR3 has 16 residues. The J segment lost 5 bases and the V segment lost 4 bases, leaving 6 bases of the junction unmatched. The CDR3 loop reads CASSSGLAGESETQYF. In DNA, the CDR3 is TGTGCCAGCAGCTCGGGACTAGCGGGAGAGAGTGAGACCCAGTACTTC.

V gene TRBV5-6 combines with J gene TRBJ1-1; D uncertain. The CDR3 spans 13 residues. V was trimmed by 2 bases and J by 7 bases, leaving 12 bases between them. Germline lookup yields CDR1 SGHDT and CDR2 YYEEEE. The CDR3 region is CASSFGSVNEAFF. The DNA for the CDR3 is TGTGCCAGCAGCTTCGGGTCCGTGAATGAAGCTTTCTTT. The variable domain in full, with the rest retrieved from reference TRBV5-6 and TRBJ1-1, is DAGVTQSPTHLIKTRGQQVTLRCSPKSGHDTVSWYQQALGQGPQFIFQYYEEEERQRGNFPDRFSGHQFPNYSSELNVNALLLGDSALYLCASSFGSVNEAFFGQGTRLTVV.

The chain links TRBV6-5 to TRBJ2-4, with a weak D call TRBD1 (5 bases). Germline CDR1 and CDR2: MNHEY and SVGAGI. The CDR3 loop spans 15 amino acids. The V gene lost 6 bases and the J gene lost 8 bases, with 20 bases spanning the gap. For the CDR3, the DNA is TGTGCCAGCAGGCTGACAATGGGGCTGTCGGACATTCAGTACTTC. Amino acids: CASRLTMGLSDIQYF.

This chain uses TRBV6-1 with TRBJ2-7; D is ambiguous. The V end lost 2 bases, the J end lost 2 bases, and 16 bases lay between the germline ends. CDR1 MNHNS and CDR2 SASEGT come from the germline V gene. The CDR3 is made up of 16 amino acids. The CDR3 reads CASSEFLTMPPYEQYF. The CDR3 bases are TGTGCCAGCAGTGAATTCCTCACTATGCCCCCCTACGAGCAGTACTTC.

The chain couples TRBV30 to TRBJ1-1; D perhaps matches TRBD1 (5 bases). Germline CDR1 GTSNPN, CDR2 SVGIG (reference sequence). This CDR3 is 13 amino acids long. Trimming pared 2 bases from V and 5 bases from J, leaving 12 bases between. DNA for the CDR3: TGTGCCTGGAGTCCGGGGCGGGGGACTGAAGCTTTCTTT. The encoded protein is CAWSPGRGTEAFF.

The CDR3 sequence is CASSLRQERYF. CDR3 in DNA: TGTGCCAGCAGCCTCAGACAGGAACGGTACTTC. The chain couples TRBV7-8 to TRBJ2-7; TRBD1 is a possible D gene (6 bases). V lost 5 bases and J 12 bases, leaving 14 bases between the germline ends. From germline, CDR1 is SGHVS and CDR2 FQNEAQ. This CDR3 is built from 11 residues.

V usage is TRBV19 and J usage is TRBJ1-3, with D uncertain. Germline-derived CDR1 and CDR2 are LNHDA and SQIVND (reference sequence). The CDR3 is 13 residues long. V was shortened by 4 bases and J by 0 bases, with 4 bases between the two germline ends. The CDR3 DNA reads TGTGCCAGTAGTACGGTCTCTGGAAACACCATATATTTT. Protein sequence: CASSTVSGNTIYF.

CDR3 loop: CASSTRLDTSTDTQYF. CDR3 nucleotides: TGTGCCAGCAGCACCCGACTGGATACTAGCACAGATACGCAGTATTTT. The chain uses TRBV7-2 and TRBJ2-3; D is uncertain. The CDR3 is 16 residues long. Trimming took 5 bases from V and 0 from J, leaving 15 bases between them. In germline, CDR1 is SGHTA, CDR2 FQGNSA.

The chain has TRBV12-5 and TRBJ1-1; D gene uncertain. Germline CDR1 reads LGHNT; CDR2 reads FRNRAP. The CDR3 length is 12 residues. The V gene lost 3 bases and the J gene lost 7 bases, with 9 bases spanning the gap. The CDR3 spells CASGLGGVEAFF. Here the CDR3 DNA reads TGTGCTAGTGGTTTAGGTGGAGTTGAAGCTTTCTTT. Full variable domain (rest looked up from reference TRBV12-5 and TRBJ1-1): DARVTQTPRHKVTEMGQEVTMRCQPILGHNTVFWYRQTMMQGLELLAYFRNRAPLDDSGMPKDRFSAEMPDATLATLKIQPSEPRDSAVYFCASGLGGVEAFFGQGTRLTVV.

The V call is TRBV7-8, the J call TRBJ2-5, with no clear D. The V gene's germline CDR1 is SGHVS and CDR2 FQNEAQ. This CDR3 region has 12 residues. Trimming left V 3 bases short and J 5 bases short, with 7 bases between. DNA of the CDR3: TGTGCCAGCAGCTTCCCCGTCGAGACCCAGTACTTC. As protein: CASSFPVETQYF.

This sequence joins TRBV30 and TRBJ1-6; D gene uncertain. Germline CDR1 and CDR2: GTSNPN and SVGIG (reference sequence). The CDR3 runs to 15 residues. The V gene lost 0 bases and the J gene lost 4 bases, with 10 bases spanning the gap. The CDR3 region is CAWSVRGGYNSPLHF. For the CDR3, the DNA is TGTGCCTGGAGTGTACGGGGAGGGTATAATTCACCCCTCCACTTT.